What follows is one TCR beta chain and its context. Antigen specificity is unknown. All gene names here are mouse names. The read ends 1 residue early relative to the CDR3; the germline J gene fills the gap. These data belong to a study of tissue T cells after allogeneic stem cell transplantation. The CDR3 loop spans 15 amino acids. Germline V gene data show CDR1 as SGHSN and CDR2 as HYEKVE. Trimming stripped 4 bases from V and 6 bases from J, with 19 bases between. Study-wide points: In patients and mice, blood and spleen missed much of tissue repertoire.

Time point given: mouse harvest day 14 after allogeneic transplant. Each mouse received 10^7 T-cell-depleted marrow cells plus 10^6 splenic CD5+ T cells by tail vein. Libraries were prepared by immunoSEQ multiplex PCR; TCRdb keeps only in-frame clonotypes and omits some of them. The sample contains approximately 5,200 clones, approximately 30% of which appear only once. The receptor comes from a female BALB/c mouse given C57BL/6 T cells with graft-versus-host disease after an allogeneic hematopoietic cell transplant. This chain uses TRBV12-1 with TRBJ2-4; tentatively, D is TRBD2 (6 bases). Sequencing was done on a sample of skin. The CDR3 bases that were read are TGTGCCAGCTCGCCGACTGGATGGCTCCGGAACACCTTGTAC. Translation: CASSPTGWLRNTLY. The full CDR3 is CASSPTGWLRNTLYF.